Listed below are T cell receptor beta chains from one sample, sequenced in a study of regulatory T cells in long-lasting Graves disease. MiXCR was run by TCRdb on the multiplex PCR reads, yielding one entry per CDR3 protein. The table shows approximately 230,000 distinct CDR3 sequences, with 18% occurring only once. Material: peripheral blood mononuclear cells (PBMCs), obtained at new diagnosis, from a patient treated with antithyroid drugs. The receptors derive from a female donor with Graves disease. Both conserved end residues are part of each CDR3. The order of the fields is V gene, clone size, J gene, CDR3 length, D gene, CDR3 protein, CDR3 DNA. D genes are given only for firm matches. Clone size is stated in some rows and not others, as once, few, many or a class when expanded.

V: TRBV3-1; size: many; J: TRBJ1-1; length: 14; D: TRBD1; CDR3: CASSQGTGETEAFF; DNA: TGTGCCAGCAGCCAGGGGACAGGGGAGACTGAAGCTTTCTTT
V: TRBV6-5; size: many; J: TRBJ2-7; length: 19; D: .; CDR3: CASSYSRQGQTRRDYEQYF; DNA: TGTGCCAGCAGTTACTCCCGACAGGGCCAGACTAGAAGGGACTACGAGCAGTACTTC
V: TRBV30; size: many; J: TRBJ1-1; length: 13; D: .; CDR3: CAWSRGLHTEAFF; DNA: TGTGCCTGGAGCCGGGGGCTGCACACTGAAGCTTTCTTT
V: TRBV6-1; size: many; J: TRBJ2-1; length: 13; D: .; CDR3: CATGAEVYNEQFF; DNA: TGTGCCACCGGCGCGGAGGTCTACAATGAGCAGTTCTTC
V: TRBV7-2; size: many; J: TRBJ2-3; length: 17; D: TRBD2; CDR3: CASSRPGGTSGTDTQYF; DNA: TGTGCCAGCAGCCGCCCGGGCGGGACTAGCGGCACAGATACGCAGTATTTT
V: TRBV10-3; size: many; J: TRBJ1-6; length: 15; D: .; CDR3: CAISEFNKDSSPLHF; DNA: TGTGCCATCAGTGAGTTCAACAAGGATAGTTCACCCCTCCACTTT
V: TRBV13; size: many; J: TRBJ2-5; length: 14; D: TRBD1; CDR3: CASSGKDRQETQYF; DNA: TGTGCCAGCAGCGGGAAGGACAGGCAAGAGACCCAGTACTTC
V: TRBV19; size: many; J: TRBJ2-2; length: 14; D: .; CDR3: CASSRQANTGELFF; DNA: TGTGCCAGTAGCAGACAGGCGAACACCGGGGAGCTGTTTTTT
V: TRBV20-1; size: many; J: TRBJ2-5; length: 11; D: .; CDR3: CSARAGETQYF; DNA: TGCAGTGCTAGAGCCGGGGAGACCCAGTACTTC
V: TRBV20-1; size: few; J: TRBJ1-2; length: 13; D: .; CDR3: CSARERGNYGYTF; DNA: TGCAGTGCTAGAGAAAGGGGGAACTATGGCTACACCTTC
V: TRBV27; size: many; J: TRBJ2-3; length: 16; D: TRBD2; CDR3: CASSFTSGALTDTQYF; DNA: TGTGCCAGCAGTTTCACTAGCGGGGCTCTCACAGATACGCAGTATTTT
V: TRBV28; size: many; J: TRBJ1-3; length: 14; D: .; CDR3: CASSFSGQSNTIYF; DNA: TGTGCCAGCAGTTTCTCTGGGCAGTCAAACACCATATATTTT
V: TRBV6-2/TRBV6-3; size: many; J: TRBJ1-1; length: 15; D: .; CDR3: CASSVGRGVDTEAFF; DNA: TGTGCCAGCAGTGTGGGGAGGGGGGTGGACACTGAAGCTTTCTTT
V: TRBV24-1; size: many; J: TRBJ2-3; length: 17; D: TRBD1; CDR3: CATSESTGGWSTDTQYF; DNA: TGTGCCACCAGTGAATCCACAGGGGGATGGAGCACAGATACGCAGTATTTT
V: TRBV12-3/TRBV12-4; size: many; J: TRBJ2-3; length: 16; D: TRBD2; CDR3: CASSGRLAGATDTQYF; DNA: TGTGCCAGCAGTGGACGACTAGCGGGAGCCACAGATACGCAGTATTTT
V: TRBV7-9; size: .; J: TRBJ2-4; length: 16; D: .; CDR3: CASSSGGGSAKNIQYF; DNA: TGTGCCAGCAGCTCTGGGGGAGGATCAGCCAAAAACATTCAGTACTTC
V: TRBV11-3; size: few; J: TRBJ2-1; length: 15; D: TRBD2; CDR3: CASKLTSGSLNEQFF; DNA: TGTGCCAGCAAACTAACTAGCGGGAGTCTCAATGAGCAGTTCTTC
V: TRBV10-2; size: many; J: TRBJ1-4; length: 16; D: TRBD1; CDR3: CASIPRQGGAGEKLFF; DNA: TGCGCCAGCATTCCGAGACAGGGCGGGGCTGGTGAAAAACTGTTTTTT
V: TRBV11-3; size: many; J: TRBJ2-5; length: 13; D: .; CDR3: CASSISGPQTQYF; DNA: TGTGCCAGCAGTATTAGCGGTCCCCAGACCCAGTACTTC
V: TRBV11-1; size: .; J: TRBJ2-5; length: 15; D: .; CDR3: CASSSGVIDQETQYF; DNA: TGTGCCAGCAGCTCGGGGGTGATAGACCAAGAGACCCAGTACTTC
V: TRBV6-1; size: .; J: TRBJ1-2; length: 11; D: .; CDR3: CASSGLYGYTF; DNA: TGTGCCAGCAGTGGATTATATGGCTACACCTTC
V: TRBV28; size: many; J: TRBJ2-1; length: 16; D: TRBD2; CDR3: CASRERLAGGTGEQFF; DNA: TGTGCCAGCAGGGAGAGACTAGCGGGAGGTACAGGTGAGCAGTTCTTC
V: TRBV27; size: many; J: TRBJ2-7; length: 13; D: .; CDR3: CASSRDTPLEQYF; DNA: TGTGCCAGCAGCAGGGACACTCCGTTGGAGCAGTACTTC
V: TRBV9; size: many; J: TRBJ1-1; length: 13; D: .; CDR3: CASSVDLTGEAFF; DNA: TGTGCCAGCAGCGTAGACCTTACAGGGGAAGCTTTCTTT
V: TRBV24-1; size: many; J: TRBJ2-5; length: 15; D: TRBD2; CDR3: CATSGASGNVETQYF; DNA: TGTGCCACCAGTGGGGCTAGCGGGAACGTAGAGACCCAGTACTTC
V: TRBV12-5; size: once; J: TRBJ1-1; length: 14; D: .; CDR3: CASGLGQPNTEAFF; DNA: TGTGCTAGTGGTTTGGGGCAGCCGAACACTGAAGCTTTCTTT
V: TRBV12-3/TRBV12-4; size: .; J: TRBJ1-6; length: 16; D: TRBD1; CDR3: CASSTGQGPGNSPLHF; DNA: TGTGCCAGCAGCACGGGACAGGGTCCTGGGAATTCACCCCTCCACTTT
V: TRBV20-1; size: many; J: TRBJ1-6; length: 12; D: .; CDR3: CSARGSNSPLHF; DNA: TGCAGTGCTAGAGGCAGCAATTCACCCCTCCACTTT
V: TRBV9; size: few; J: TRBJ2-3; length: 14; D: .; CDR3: CASSVDQITDTQYF; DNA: TGTGCCAGCAGCGTAGACCAGATCACAGATACGCAGTATTTT
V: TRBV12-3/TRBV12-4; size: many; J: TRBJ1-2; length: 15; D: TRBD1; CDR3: CASSLSGQGQGGYTF; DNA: TGTGCCAGCAGTTTATCCGGACAGGGGCAGGGAGGCTACACCTTC
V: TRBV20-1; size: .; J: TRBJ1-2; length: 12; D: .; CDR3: CSARDTGGGYTF; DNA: TGCAGTGCTAGGGACACCGGGGGAGGCTACACCTTC
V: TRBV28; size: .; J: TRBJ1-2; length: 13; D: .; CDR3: CANSLGGGYGYTF; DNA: TGTGCCAACAGTTTAGGGGGGGGCTATGGCTACACCTTC
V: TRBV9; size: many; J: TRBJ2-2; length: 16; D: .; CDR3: CASSEGSETRTGELFF; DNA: TGTGCCAGCAGCGAGGGGTCTGAGACCAGGACCGGGGAGCTGTTTTTT
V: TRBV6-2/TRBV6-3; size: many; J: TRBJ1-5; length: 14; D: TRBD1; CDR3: CASSEYRGNQPQHF; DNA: TGTGCCAGCAGTGAATACAGGGGTAATCAGCCCCAGCATTTT
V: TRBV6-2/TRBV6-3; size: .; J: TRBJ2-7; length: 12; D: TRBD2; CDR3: CASRTSGIEQYF; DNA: TGTGCCAGCAGGACTAGCGGGATCGAGCAGTACTTC
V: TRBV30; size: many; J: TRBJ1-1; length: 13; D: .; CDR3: CAWSWQRNTEAFF; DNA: TGTGCCTGGAGTTGGCAGCGAAACACTGAAGCTTTCTTT
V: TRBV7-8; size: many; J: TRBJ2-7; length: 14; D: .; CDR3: CASSLAVGRDEQYF; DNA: TGTGCCAGCAGCTTAGCGGTCGGACGGGACGAGCAGTACTTC
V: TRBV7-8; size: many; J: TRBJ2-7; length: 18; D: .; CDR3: CASSSLPPLDTLVYEQYF; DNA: TGTGCCAGCAGCTCCCTCCCCCCCCTCGACACGCTGGTCTACGAGCAGTACTTC
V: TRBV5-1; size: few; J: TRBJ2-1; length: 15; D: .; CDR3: CVSSLGGGKFNEQFF; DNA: TGCGTCAGCAGCTTGGGCGGCGGAAAGTTCAATGAGCAGTTCTTC
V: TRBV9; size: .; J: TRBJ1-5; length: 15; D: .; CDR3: CASSSDRTGNQPQHF; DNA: TGTGCCAGCAGCTCTGACAGGACTGGCAATCAGCCCCAGCATTTT
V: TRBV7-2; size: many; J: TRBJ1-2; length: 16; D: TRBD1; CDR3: CASSAHRQGGNYGYTF; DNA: TGTGCCAGCAGCGCCCACCGACAGGGAGGGAACTATGGCTACACCTTC
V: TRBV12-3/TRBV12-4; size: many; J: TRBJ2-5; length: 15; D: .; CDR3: CASTSAREWGETQYF; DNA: TGTGCCAGCACCTCGGCGAGAGAATGGGGAGAGACCCAGTACTTC
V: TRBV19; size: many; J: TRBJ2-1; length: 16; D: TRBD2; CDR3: CASSPPSGRARGEQFF; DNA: TGTGCCAGTAGTCCACCTAGCGGGAGGGCCAGGGGTGAGCAGTTCTTC
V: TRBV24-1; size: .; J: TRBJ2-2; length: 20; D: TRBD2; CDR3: CATSETGTSGRGANTGELFF; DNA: TGTGCCACCAGTGAAACAGGGACTAGCGGGAGAGGCGCGAACACCGGGGAGCTGTTTTTT
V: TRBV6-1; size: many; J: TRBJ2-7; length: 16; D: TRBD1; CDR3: CASSLSGGTGTYEQYF; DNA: TGTGCCAGCAGTCTGAGTGGAGGGACAGGGACCTACGAGCAGTACTTC
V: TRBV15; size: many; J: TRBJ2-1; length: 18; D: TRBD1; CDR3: CATSRRGAGTGGRDEQFF; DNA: TGTGCCACCAGCAGGAGGGGGGCCGGGACAGGGGGCCGGGATGAGCAGTTCTTC
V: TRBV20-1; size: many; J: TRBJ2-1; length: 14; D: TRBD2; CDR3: CSAETSGLYNEQFF; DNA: TGCAGTGCGGAGACTAGCGGCCTCTACAATGAGCAGTTCTTC
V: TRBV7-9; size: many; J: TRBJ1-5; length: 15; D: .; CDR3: CASSRGGAGNQPQHF; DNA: TGTGCCAGCAGCCGTGGAGGGGCTGGCAATCAGCCCCAGCATTTT
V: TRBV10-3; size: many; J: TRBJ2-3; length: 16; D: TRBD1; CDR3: CAISVSGGRNTDTQYF; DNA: TGTGCCATCAGTGTATCAGGGGGCCGTAACACAGATACGCAGTATTTT
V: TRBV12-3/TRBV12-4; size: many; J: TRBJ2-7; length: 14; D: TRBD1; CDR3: CASSPGQGFNEQYF; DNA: TGTGCCAGCAGTCCGGGACAGGGGTTTAACGAGCAGTACTTC